These T cell receptor beta chains were read from a single sample in a study of T cell responses to AZD1222 COVID-19 vaccine. Profiled with immunoSEQ multiplex PCR; TCRdb holds only in-frame clones, not every one. The sample carries 150,000 to 200,000 clones, 88% recorded once. Material: peripheral blood, obtained 28 days after the second AZD1222 dose. Every receptor here comes from an adult who received the AZD1222 COVID-19 vaccine. Each CDR3 is given with its conserved first and last residue. D genes are given only for firm matches. For some rows the clone size is stated as once, few or many, or as a class when expanded; others skip it.

clone_size j_call d_call v_call cdr3_aa cdr3_nt
once TRBJ2-7 TRBD1 TRBV28 CASSFPQGAFYEQYF TGTGCCAGCAGTTTCCCCCAGGGGGCCTTCTACGAGCAGTACTTC
. TRBJ2-1 TRBD2 TRBV20-1 CSASVLAVTYNEQFF TGCAGTGCTAGTGTCCTAGCGGTTACCTACAATGAGCAGTTCTTC
. TRBJ2-2 TRBD1 TRBV5-1 CASSHRRQGTNTGELFF TGCGCCAGCAGCCATAGACGACAGGGGACGAACACCGGGGAGCTGTTTTTT
. TRBJ2-5 TRBD2 TRBV6-2/TRBV6-3 CASSHLVRLARQETQYF TGTGCCAGCAGCCACCTTGTGAGACTAGCGCGCCAAGAGACCCAGTACTTC
. TRBJ2-7 . TRBV7-9 CASSLGGPYEQYF TGTGCCAGCAGCTTAGGGGGCCCTTACGAGCAGTACTTC
. TRBJ2-7 TRBD1 TRBV28 CASSPGTGVNEQYF TGTGCCAGCAGTCCCGGGACAGGGGTGAACGAGCAGTACTTC
. TRBJ1-1 . TRBV12-3/TRBV12-4 CASGTKGAFF TGTGCCAGCGGCACCAAGGGAGCTTTCTTT
. TRBJ2-7 . TRBV7-2 CASSLNSDIYEQYF TGTGCCAGCAGCTTAAATTCCGACATTTACGAGCAGTACTTC
few TRBJ1-5 . TRBV6-2/TRBV6-3 CASSYDGQPQHF TGTGCCAGCAGTTACGACGGTCAGCCCCAGCATTTT
. TRBJ1-2 . TRBV28 CASSLSWAGYTF TGTGCCAGCAGTTTATCCTGGGCTGGCTACACCTTC
. TRBJ1-2 . TRBV6-1 CASSEATRGSYGYTF TGTGCCAGCAGTGAAGCGACGAGGGGCAGCTATGGCTACACCTTC
few TRBJ2-7 TRBD2 TRBV7-9 CASSLGTSGRNDEQYF TGTGCCAGCAGCTTAGGGACTAGCGGGAGGAATGACGAGCAGTACTTC
. TRBJ2-5 TRBD1 TRBV7-9 CASSPRQGRTETQYF TGTGCCAGCAGTCCTCGACAGGGGCGAACGGAGACCCAGTACTTC
. TRBJ2-1 TRBD2 TRBV7-6 CASSHGRTRVGGEQFF TGTGCCAGCAGCCACGGCCGGACTAGGGTCGGAGGTGAGCAGTTCTTC
few TRBJ1-2 . TRBV7-9 CASSSPGLDGYTF TGTGCCAGCAGCTCTCCAGGGTTGGATGGCTACACCTTC
. TRBJ2-5 . TRBV7-3 CASSPGAGITAETQYF TGTGCCAGCAGCCCCGGGGCTGGAATTACGGCGGAGACCCAGTACTTC
. TRBJ2-7 . TRBV7-3 CASSPYTGDEQYF TGTGCCAGCAGCCCCTATACAGGTGACGAGCAGTACTTC
. TRBJ2-5 TRBD2 TRBV28 CASSLAGEYQETQYF TGTGCCAGCAGTTTGGCGGGAGAGTACCAAGAGACCCAGTACTTC
once TRBJ2-7 . TRBV28 CASSGSLTYEQYF TGTGCCAGCAGCGGGTCCTTAACCTACGAGCAGTACTTC
. TRBJ2-7 TRBD2 TRBV6-5 CASREGLAGSYEQYF TGTGCCAGCAGAGAGGGACTAGCGGGATCCTACGAGCAGTACTTC
. TRBJ1-2 . TRBV2 CASSEGVGGYTF TGTGCCAGCAGTGAAGGGGTTGGTGGCTACACCTTC
. TRBJ2-3 . TRBV5-1 CASSRVLRSTDTQYF TGCGCCAGCAGCCGTGTCCTACGGTCCACAGATACGCAGTATTTT
. TRBJ2-7 . TRBV28 CASSLERTDHEQYF TGTGCCAGCAGTTTAGAGAGGACAGACCACGAGCAGTACTTC
. TRBJ2-2 . TRBV9 CASSVAGESGELFF TGTGCCAGCAGCGTAGCGGGGGAGTCCGGGGAGCTGTTTTTT
. TRBJ2-7 . TRBV12-3/TRBV12-4 CASSLAGYEQYF TGTGCCAGCAGTTTAGCCGGTTACGAGCAGTACTTC
. TRBJ2-1 TRBD2 TRBV28 CASSSLYGTSGRSYNEQFF TGTGCCAGCAGTTCCCTGTACGGGACTAGCGGGAGGAGCTACAATGAGCAGTTCTTC
. TRBJ1-2 . TRBV24-1 CATSDGTIAYGYTF TGTGCCACCAGTGATGGGACGATCGCCTATGGCTACACCTTC
once TRBJ2-3 TRBD2 TRBV6-4 CASRMSGRAADTQYF TGTGCCAGCAGGATGAGCGGGAGGGCTGCAGATACGCAGTATTTT
. TRBJ2-7 TRBD1 TRBV6-2/TRBV6-3 CASSGGQGAEQYF TGTGCCAGCAGTGGAGGACAGGGAGCCGAGCAGTACTTC
. TRBJ1-1 . TRBV7-3 CASSLMALRAVAFF TGTGCCAGCAGCCTAATGGCACTAAGGGCAGTAGCTTTCTTT
. TRBJ2-2 . TRBV4-1 CASSRDSNTGELFF TGCGCCAGCAGCCGAGATTCGAACACCGGGGAGCTGTTTTTT
once TRBJ2-3 . TRBV12-5 CASGPHTDTQYF TGTGCTAGTGGACCACACACAGATACGCAGTATTTT
. TRBJ1-3 . TRBV5-1 CASSLATPRISGNTIYF TGCGCCAGCAGCTTGGCGACACCACGAATCTCTGGAAACACCATATATTTT
. TRBJ2-7 . TRBV14 CASSLRGGGQTHEQYF TGTGCCAGCAGCCTAAGGGGGGGCGGGCAAACGCACGAGCAGTACTTC